The source of this T cell receptor beta chain is a study of cytomegalovirus exposure and HLA in healthy donors. 60 Vbeta and 13 Jbeta primers were used in PCR. The method was immunoSEQ multiplex PCR; TCRdb's version includes in-frame clones alone and lacks a portion of them. Found here are approximately 140,000 clones, roughly 86% of them singletons; the top ten hold roughly 3.1%. The sample taken for sequencing was PBMCs. The receptor's source is a man aged 18 to 29 in good health and CMV-seropositive.

DNA of the CDR3: TGTGCCAGCAGCCACCTCGACAGGGGCGGTAGTGAGCAGTTCTTC. Protein sequence: CASSHLDRGGSEQFF. The chain couples TRBV6-5 to TRBJ2-1, with 8 nucleotides matching TRBD1. CDR1 and CDR2 from the germline V gene are MNHEY and SVGAGI. The CDR3 totals 15 residues. V shed 6 bases, J shed 9 bases, and the junction held 13 bases outside the gene matches.